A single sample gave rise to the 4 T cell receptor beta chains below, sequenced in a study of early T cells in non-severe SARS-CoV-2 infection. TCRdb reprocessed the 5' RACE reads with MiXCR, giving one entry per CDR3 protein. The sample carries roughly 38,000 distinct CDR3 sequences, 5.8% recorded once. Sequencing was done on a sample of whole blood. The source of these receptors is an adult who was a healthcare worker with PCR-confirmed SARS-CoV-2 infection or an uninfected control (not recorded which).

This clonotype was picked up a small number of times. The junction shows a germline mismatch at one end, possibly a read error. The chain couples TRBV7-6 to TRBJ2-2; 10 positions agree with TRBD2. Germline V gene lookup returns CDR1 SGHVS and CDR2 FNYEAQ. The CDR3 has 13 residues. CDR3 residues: CTSSLAGGRELFF. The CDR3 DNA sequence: TGTACCAGCAGCTTAGCGGGGGGCCGGGAGCTGTTTTTT.

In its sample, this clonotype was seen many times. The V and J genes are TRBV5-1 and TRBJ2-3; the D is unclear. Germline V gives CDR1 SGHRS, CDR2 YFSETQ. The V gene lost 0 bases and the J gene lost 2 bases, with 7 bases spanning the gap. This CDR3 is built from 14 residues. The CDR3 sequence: CASSLEFDTDTQYF. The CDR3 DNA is TGCGCCAGCAGCTTGGAGTTCGACACAGATACGCAGTATTTT. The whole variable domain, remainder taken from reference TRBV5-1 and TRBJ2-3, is KAGVTQTPRYLIKTRGQQVTLSCSPISGHRSVSWYQQTPGQGLQFLFEYFSETQRNKGNFPGRFSGRQFSNSRSEMNVSTLELGDSALYLCASSLEFDTDTQYFGPGTRLTVL.

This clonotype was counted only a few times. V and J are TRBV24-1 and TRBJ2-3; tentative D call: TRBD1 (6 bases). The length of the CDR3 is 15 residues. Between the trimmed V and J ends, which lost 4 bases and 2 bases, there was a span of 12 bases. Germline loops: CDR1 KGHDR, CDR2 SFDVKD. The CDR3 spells CATSDSGELTDTQYF. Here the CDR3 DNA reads TGTGCCACCAGTGACTCAGGGGAACTCACAGATACGCAGTATTTT.

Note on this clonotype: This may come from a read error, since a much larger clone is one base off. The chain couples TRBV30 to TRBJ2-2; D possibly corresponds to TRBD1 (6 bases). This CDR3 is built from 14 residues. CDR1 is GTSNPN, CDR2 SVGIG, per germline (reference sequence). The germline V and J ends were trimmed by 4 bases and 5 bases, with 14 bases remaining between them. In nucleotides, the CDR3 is TGTGCCTGGACCGGGACATGGGATACCGGGGAGCTGTTTTTT. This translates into CAWTGTWDTGELFF.